This is a list of T cell receptor beta chains from one sample in a study of OX40 agonist ivuxolimab in advanced cancers. Assay used: immunoSEQ multiplex PCR; TCRdb lists only in-frame clones, some missing. The table has 13,000 to 15,000 clones, about 81% seen once; the top ten hold under 35%. The sample in question was CD4+ or CD8+ T cells sorted from blood, obtained in a trial of the OX40 agonist ivuxolimab. Receptors were obtained from an adult with an advanced solid tumor such as melanoma, head and neck, liver or kidney cancer. The CDR3 runs from the conserved cysteine through the conserved F or W. D genes are given only for firm matches. Size is omitted from some rows. Given values are once, few, many or a class for expanded clones.

v_call	d_call	clone_size	j_call	cdr3_length	cdr3_nt	cdr3_aa
TRBV5-6	NA	NA	TRBJ2-5	14	TGTGCCAGCACCTCGAATCGGATACAAGAGACCCAGTACTTC	CASTSNRIQETQYF
TRBV7-2	NA	NA	TRBJ2-2	14	TGTGCCAGCAGCTTAGAAGGGAACACCGGGGAGCTGTTTTTT	CASSLEGNTGELFF
TRBV27	NA	NA	TRBJ2-5	13	TGTGCCAGCTCGGTTTGGGCCGGGGAGACCCAGTACTTC	CASSVWAGETQYF
TRBV19	TRBD2	NA	TRBJ2-3	14	TGTGCCAGTAGCGAGCGGGAGTGGACAGATACGCAGTATTTT	CASSEREWTDTQYF
TRBV7-6	TRBD2	NA	TRBJ2-1	15	TGTGCCAGCACCCCCGGGACTAGCGGTTACAATGAGCAGTTCTTC	CASTPGTSGYNEQFF
TRBV19	TRBD1	NA	TRBJ2-2	14	TGTGCCAGTAGTGTGGACAGGGTCACCGGGGAGCTGTTTTTT	CASSVDRVTGELFF
TRBV13	NA	NA	TRBJ2-1	12	TGTGCCAGCTCCTATGGCTACAATGAGCAGTTCTTC	CASSYGYNEQFF
TRBV11-3	TRBD1	NA	TRBJ1-2	15	TGTGCCAGCAGCACCGGGACAGGGTCAAACTATGGCTACACCTTC	CASSTGTGSNYGYTF
TRBV19	TRBD1	few	TRBJ1-1	14	TGTGCCAGTAGCTTGACAGGGGGGGAAACTGAAGCTTTCTTT	CASSLTGGETEAFF
TRBV10-3	NA	NA	TRBJ2-1	14	TGTGCCATCAGACCGGGCCAAACGGCCAGTGAGCAGTTCTTC	CAIRPGQTASEQFF
TRBV15	NA	NA	TRBJ2-6	15	TGTGCCACCAGCAGAGATCAACCTGGGGCCAACGTCCTGACTTTC	CATSRDQPGANVLTF
TRBV7-9	NA	few	TRBJ1-5	12	TGTGCCAGCAGCTTAGGGGAGCAGCCCCAGCATTTT	CASSLGEQPQHF
TRBV6-6	NA	NA	TRBJ2-7	11	TGTGCCAGCAGTTATTTCTACGAGCAGTACTTC	CASSYFYEQYF
TRBV28	TRBD2	NA	TRBJ2-1	14	TGTGCCTTACAATCCCTAGCGGGGTACAATGAGCAGTTCTTC	CALQSLAGYNEQFF
TRBV28	TRBD1	few	TRBJ2-5	21	TGTGCCAGCAGTTTAGAGGGGGCGCCCCGTACTCGCAGCCTCGCGCGAGAGACCCAGTACTTC	CASSLEGAPRTRSLARETQYF
TRBV19	NA	few	TRBJ2-7	13	TGTGCCAGTACCCAGACAGGATTCTACGAGCAGTACTTC	CASTQTGFYEQYF
TRBV10-1	NA	NA	TRBJ2-6	14	TGCGCCAGCCGTCTCCTCTCTGGGGCCAACGTCCTGACTTTC	CASRLLSGANVLTF
TRBV7-9	TRBD2	NA	TRBJ2-3	15	TGTGCCAGCAGCTTAGCTGCGGGAGTGCAAGATACGCAGTATTTT	CASSLAAGVQDTQYF
TRBV9	NA	NA	TRBJ2-1	13	TGTGCCAGCAGCGTAGAGGTATACAATGAGCAGTTCTTC	CASSVEVYNEQFF
TRBV9	NA	NA	TRBJ1-2	16	TGTGCCAGCAGCGCTAGGGACCCCCCCGTTACCTATGGCTACACCTTC	CASSARDPPVTYGYTF
TRBV27	TRBD2	NA	TRBJ2-3	18	TGTGCCAGCAGTGAAGAGGGAGCGGGACCGGTCGGTACAGATACGCAGTATTTT	CASSEEGAGPVGTDTQYF
TRBV5-4	TRBD1	medium-sized	TRBJ2-7	14	TGTGCCAGCAGCCCGGACAGGGGGTCTTACGAGCAGTACTTC	CASSPDRGSYEQYF
TRBV7-9	NA	NA	TRBJ2-1	17	TGTGCCAGCAGCCCTCAGGTAGGGGACTCGAGCTACAATGAGCAGTTCTTC	CASSPQVGDSSYNEQFF
TRBV5-1	NA	NA	TRBJ2-7	12	TGCGCCAGCAGCCCCGGGGGCTACGAGCAGTACTTC	CASSPGGYEQYF
TRBV5-1	TRBD2	NA	TRBJ2-2	15	TGCGCCAGTTCAGGCCTAGCGGGAGAGGCCGGGGAGCTGTTTTTT	CASSGLAGEAGELFF
TRBV19	NA	NA	TRBJ1-1	14	TGTGCCAGTAGTATAGGTGCGGGAAACACTGAAGCTTTCTTT	CASSIGAGNTEAFF
TRBV10-3	NA	NA	TRBJ2-7	14	TGTGCCATCAGTGAGGCGATGACAGATTACGAGCAGTACTTC	CAISEAMTDYEQYF
TRBV6-5	NA	NA	TRBJ2-7	16	TGTGCCAGCAGTTACTCGATGGGACATAGCTCCTACGAGCAGTACTTC	CASSYSMGHSSYEQYF
TRBV28	TRBD1	NA	TRBJ2-7	15	TGTGCCAGCAGTTCCCCCACAGGGGACCTCGGCGAGCAGTACTTC	CASSSPTGDLGEQYF
TRBV10-2	TRBD2	NA	TRBJ2-1	14	TGCGCCAGCGACGGGACTAGCGGGAGTTATGAGCAGTTCTTC	CASDGTSGSYEQFF
TRBV7-3	TRBD2	NA	TRBJ2-3	16	TGTGCCAGCAGCTTAGGTAGCGGGAGGGCAGGAGATACGCAGTATTTT	CASSLGSGRAGDTQYF
TRBV9	NA	few	TRBJ2-1	15	TGTGCCAGCAGCGACCGGGACCCCAGGTCCCATGAGCAGTTCTTC	CASSDRDPRSHEQFF
TRBV7-8	NA	once	TRBJ2-5	14	TGTGCCAGCAGCAGTAGGGTCGGTGGGGAGACCCAGTACTTC	CASSSRVGGETQYF
TRBV9	NA	NA	TRBJ2-7	12	TGTGCCAGCAGCAAGGGAGCCAGCGAGCAGTACTTC	CASSKGASEQYF
TRBV15	NA	NA	TRBJ1-1	11	TGTGCCACCAGCAGATCCAGGGACGCTTTCTTT	CATSRSRDAFF
TRBV5-6	TRBD1	few	TRBJ2-7	16	TGTGCCAGCAGCTTGGTTGGGACAGGCCTTTCCTACGAGCAGTACTTC	CASSLVGTGLSYEQYF
TRBV9	NA	NA	TRBJ2-3	14	TGTGCCAGCAGCGGGGACGGTAACACAGATACGCAGTATTTT	CASSGDGNTDTQYF
TRBV19	NA	NA	TRBJ2-7	17	TGTGCCAGTAGTCCCATAATGGAGGGGCAAAGCTCCTACGAGCAGTACTTC	CASSPIMEGQSSYEQYF
TRBV19	TRBD1	NA	TRBJ2-6	19	TGTGCCAGTAGTATAGAACAGGGGTATCCTGGCTCTGGGGCCAACGTCCTGACTTTC	CASSIEQGYPGSGANVLTF
TRBV4-2	TRBD2	NA	TRBJ2-4	16	TGTGCCAGCAGCCAAGATGTGCGGGAGTCCAAAAACATTCAGTACTTC	CASSQDVRESKNIQYF
TRBV7-2	TRBD1	NA	TRBJ1-6	14	TGTGCCAGCAGCCTCGGGACAGGGTTTGGACCCCTCCACTTT	CASSLGTGFGPLHF
TRBV6-5	NA	NA	TRBJ2-6	15	TGTGCCAGCAGTTACTCGCTCTCTGGGGCCAACGTCCTGACTTTC	CASSYSLSGANVLTF
TRBV7-9	TRBD1	NA	TRBJ2-7	18	TGTGCCAGCAGCGGAGTGGGACAGGGCCGGTTTGGGACCCACGAGCAGTACTTC	CASSGVGQGRFGTHEQYF
TRBV6-5	NA	NA	TRBJ2-3	12	TGTGCCAGCAGCAGGAGGGATGATACGCAGTATTTT	CASSRRDDTQYF